This record looks at one T cell receptor beta chain sequence and its context. The target antigen is unknown. The primer mix had 60 Vbeta and 13 Jbeta primers. Measured with immunoSEQ multiplex PCR; TCRdb has only the in-frame clones, and not every one. This sample has roughly 130,000 clones, with 73% found just once. The data were obtained in a study of cytomegalovirus exposure and HLA in healthy donors. Regarding the study as a whole: A later analysis, which compared TCR beta chains of equal frequency, found the HLA-associated ones more clonally expanded. A previous analysis found most TCR beta V segments productive roughly 87% or roughly 30% of the time.

Germline lookup yields CDR1 SGHRS and CDR2 YFSETQ. Deletions cut 4 bases from V and 4 bases from J, with 14 bases between. The CDR3 extends over 14 amino acids. This chain links TRBV5-1 with TRBJ2-5; possibly TRBD2 for D (6 bases). The TCR originated in a woman aged 40 to 50 in good health and CMV-seropositive. Specimen: PBMCs. The CDR3 region has the DNA TGCGCCAGCAGCCAGTCACCCGGGGGAGAGACCCAGTACTTC. It codes for CASSQSPGGETQYF. Full variable domain (rest looked up from reference TRBV5-1 and TRBJ2-5): KAGVTQTPRYLIKTRGQQVTLSCSPISGHRSVSWYQQTPGQGLQFLFEYFSETQRNKGNFPGRFSGRQFSNSRSEMNVSTLELGDSALYLCASSQSPGGETQYFGPGTRLLVL.